Presented here are 29 T cell receptor beta chains from one specimen sequenced in a study of graft-versus-host responses after intestinal transplantation. Profiling relied on immunoSEQ multiplex PCR, and the TCRdb table lists in-frame clones only, not all of them. Here the sample spans about 26,000 clones, 82% being singletons. The antigens for these receptors are not known. Sequenced here: unstimulated CD4+ T cells sorted from spleen or lymph node cells, sampled before intestinal transplant. Receptor source: a human donor who received an intestinal transplant.

The chain combines TRBV4-2 with TRBJ2-7; D remains unclear. Trimming took 5 bases from V and 2 from J, leaving 13 bases between them. CDR3 length: 14 residues. CDR1 is LGHNA, CDR2 YNFKEQ, per germline. CDR3 in amino acids: CASSSHAVTYEQYF. CDR3 bases: TGTGCCAGCAGCTCCCATGCAGTTACCTACGAGCAGTACTTC.

This chain links TRBV28 with TRBJ2-1, with TRBD2 matching over 7 bases. Germline CDR1 and CDR2: MDHEN and SYDVKM. The CDR3 is 20 residues long. The J segment lost 4 bases and the V segment lost 3 bases, leaving 21 bases of the junction unmatched. Here the CDR3 DNA reads TGTGCCAGCAGTTTCAATTTACGGGGCCCAGTGGGAGGGGAATACAATGAGCAGTTCTTC. Its protein product is CASSFNLRGPVGGEYNEQFF.

The chain employs TRBV30 and TRBJ2-1, with D perhaps being TRBD1 or TRBD2 (5 bases each). V gave up 3 bases and J gave up 2 bases, with 17 bases separating them. In germline, CDR1 is GTSNPN, CDR2 SVGIG (reference sequence). This CDR3 region has 16 residues. The DNA for the CDR3 is TGTGCCTGGAGCCGGCCGGGACGAGGTCCCTACAATGAGCAGTTCTTC. Its protein product is CAWSRPGRGPYNEQFF.

V usage is TRBV14 and J usage is TRBJ1-5; D may be TRBD1 (5 bases). Per germline, CDR1 SGHDN and CDR2 FVKESK. Trimming removed 6 bases from V and 5 bases from J, with 11 bases in between. The CDR3 runs 13 residues. The CDR3 bases are TGTGCCAGCAGTTCCGACAGTCATCAGCCCCAGCATTTT. The encoded protein is CASSSDSHQPQHF. The variable domain in full, completed from reference TRBV14 and TRBJ1-5, reads EAGVTQFPSHSVIEKGQTVTLRCDPISGHDNLYWYRRVMGKEIKFLLHFVKESKQDESGMPNNRFLAERTGGTYSTLKVQPAELEDSGVYFCASSSDSHQPQHFGDGTRLSIL.

This rearrangement joins TRBV4-1 to TRBJ2-3, with 12 positions matching TRBD2. Germline V gives CDR1 MGHRA, CDR2 YSYEKL. This CDR3 contains 19 residues. The V and J ends lost 3 bases and 0 bases, in that order; junction bases with no gene match: 10. CDR3 bases: TGCGCCAGCAGCCACCCCGGCGGACTAGCGGGGCCGAGCACAGATACGCAGTATTTT. Translation gives CASSHPGGLAGPSTDTQYF.

This chain links TRBV19 with TRBJ1-2; tentatively, D is TRBD1 (5 bases). CDR1 is LNHDA, CDR2 SQIVND, per germline (reference sequence). Between the trimmed V and J ends, which lost 3 bases and 8 bases, there was a span of 28 bases. This CDR3 is built from 18 residues. This CDR3 reads CASSISRRSTVRFMGYTF. CDR3 DNA: TGTGCCAGTAGTATTAGCCGACGGTCGACAGTTCGTTTTATGGGCTACACCTTC.

This rearrangement joins TRBV10-2 to TRBJ1-5; 10 nucleotides line up with TRBD1. The CDR3 loop spans 15 amino acids. Germline loops: CDR1 WSHSY, CDR2 SAAADI. Trimming took 1 base from V and 4 from J; bases not matched to a gene: 1. DNA of the CDR3: TGCGCCAGCAGTGAGTGGGGACAGGGGAATCAGCCCCAGCATTTT. This sequence encodes CASSEWGQGNQPQHF.

The chain combines TRBV2 with TRBJ1-6, with no clear D. The CDR3 extends over 15 amino acids. Germline V gene data show CDR1 as SNHLY and CDR2 as FYNNEI. V lost 7 bases and J lost 5, with 15 bases in between. CDR3 protein: CASKEASLDNSPLHF. CDR3 nucleotide sequence: TGTGCCAGCAAAGAAGCTTCCCTCGATAATTCACCCCTCCACTTT.

CDR3 sequence: CASSLVAGGLEQYF. The CDR3, as DNA: TGCGCCAGCAGCTTGGTTGCGGGGGGGCTCGAGCAGTACTTC. The genes are TRBV5-1 and TRBJ2-7; TRBD2 aligns across 9 bases. V lost 0 bases, J lost 6 bases, and 4 bases stayed unmatched. Germline V gives CDR1 SGHRS, CDR2 YFSETQ. The CDR3 is 14 amino acids.

The chain employs TRBV6-5 and TRBJ2-7; D possibly corresponds to TRBD2 (7 bases). There are 14 residues in the CDR3. The germline V and J ends were trimmed by 7 bases and 8 bases, with 21 bases remaining between them. The germline gives CDR1 MNHEY, CDR2 SVGAGI. This CDR3 reads CASTRLGGGSKQYF. Written as DNA, the CDR3 is TGTGCCAGCACCCGGCTAGGGGGGGGATCCAAGCAGTACTTC.

The chain recombines TRBV29-1 with TRBJ1-1; 9 bases align to TRBD1. Per the germline V gene, CDR1 is SQVTM and CDR2 is ANQGSEA. The CDR3 covers 14 residues. Unmatched junction bases numbered 5, after V lost 0 bases and J lost 6 bases. The CDR3 protein is CSVEELQGAAEAFF. CDR3 DNA sequence: TGCAGCGTTGAAGAACTACAGGGGGCGGCTGAAGCTTTCTTT. Variable domain in full (rest from reference TRBV29-1 and TRBJ1-1): SAVISQKPSRDICQRGTSLTIQCQVDSQVTMMFWYRQQPGQSLTLIATANQGSEATYESGFVIDKFPISRPNLTFSTLTVSNMSPEDSSIYLCSVEELQGAAEAFFGQGTRLTVV.

The genes are TRBV25-1 and TRBJ1-2; TRBD1 is a possible D gene (6 bases). This CDR3 is built from 14 residues. V was cut by 4 bases and J by 5 bases, with 14 bases left in between. The germline V gene encodes CDR1 MGHDK and CDR2 SYGVNS. CDR3 amino acids: CASSAGAPRYGYTF. CDR3 nucleotides: TGTGCCAGCAGTGCAGGGGCGCCCCGTTATGGCTACACCTTC.

This chain joins TRBV5-4 and TRBJ2-3; D possibly corresponds to TRBD2 (5 bases). The CDR3 contains 18 residues. CDR1 is SGHNT, CDR2 YYREEE, per germline (reference sequence). Trimming pared 2 bases from V and 0 bases from J, leaving 19 bases between. The CDR3 region has the DNA TGTGCCAGCAGCTTCAAACTAGTCCGAACCTCTAGCACAGATACGCAGTATTTT. It is translated as CASSFKLVRTSSTDTQYF.

This clone was counted between two and nine times. The chain uses TRBV11-2 and TRBJ2-3, with D perhaps TRBD1 (6 bases). V was trimmed by 5 bases and J by 2 bases, leaving 17 bases between them. CDR1 SGHAT and CDR2 FQNNGV come from the germline V gene. The CDR3 totals 16 residues. The CDR3 reads CASSAPGQLITDTQYF. The CDR3 DNA sequence: TGTGCCAGCAGCGCACCCGGACAGCTCATCACAGATACGCAGTATTTT.

The gene calls are TRBV6-5 and TRBJ2-5; D may correspond to TRBD1 or TRBD2 (5 bases each). V was shortened by 2 bases and J by 4 bases, with 14 bases between the two germline ends. CDR1 MNHEY and CDR2 SVGAGI come from the germline V gene. The CDR3 is 15 residues long. The CDR3 protein is CASSYQGRPSETQYF. Here the CDR3 DNA reads TGTGCCAGCAGTTACCAGGGACGCCCTTCAGAGACCCAGTACTTC.

This sequence joins TRBV18 and TRBJ1-1, with a weak D call TRBD1 (5 bases). From germline, CDR1 is KGHSH and CDR2 LQKENI. CDR3 size: 12 residues. V was pared by 3 bases and J by 4 bases, with 6 bases between. In nucleotides, the CDR3 is TGTGCCAGCTCACCGGGACGCACTGAAGCTTTCTTT. Translating gives CASSPGRTEAFF. Complete variable domain (other parts from reference TRBV18 and TRBJ1-1): NAGVMQNPRHLVRRRGQEARLRCSPMKGHSHVYWYRQLPEEGLKFMVYLQKENIIDESGMPKERFSAEFPKEGPSILRIQQVVRGDSAAYFCASSPGRTEAFFGQGTRLTVV.

The gene calls are TRBV27 and TRBJ2-5; 9 bases match TRBD1. Near its end, the DNA agrees better with TRBJ2-7, so the J call may be wrong. The CDR3 sequence is 15 residues long. Germline CDR1 reads MNHEY; CDR2 reads SMNVEV (reference sequence). In DNA form, the CDR3 reads TGTGCCAGCATTACCCTCTCGGGACAGGGTTACGAGCAGTACTTC. Translated: CASITLSGQGYEQYF.

This chain links TRBV11-2 with TRBJ2-7; D not resolved. Looked up from germline, CDR1 is SGHAT and CDR2 is FQNNGV. Trimming cost V 2 bases and J 3 bases, with 8 bases left between them. This CDR3 spans 13 amino acids. The CDR3 loop reads CASSLPRIYEQYF. The CDR3 DNA sequence: TGTGCCAGCAGCTTACCCCGGATCTACGAGCAGTACTTC.

About this clone itself: The junction differs from germline at one of its ends, possibly a read error. The chain has TRBV28 and TRBJ2-7, with 7 bases aligning to TRBD2. CDR1 is MDHEN and CDR2 is SYDVKM in the germline V gene. CDR3 length equals 18 residues. The DNA of the CDR3 is TGTGCCAGCAGTTTCGGGCTAGCGGTAGGCCCCGACTCCTCCGAGCAGTACTTC. It translates to CASSFGLAVGPDSSEQYF.

This sequence joins TRBV7-3 and TRBJ2-3; D is possibly TRBD2 (6 bases). Trimming stripped 5 bases from V and 0 bases from J, with 21 bases between. Germline CDR1 SGHTA, CDR2 FQGTGA. The CDR3 contains 18 residues. CDR3 in DNA: TGTGCCAGCAGCCCAATAGGAGGGGCTTCATCTAGCACAGATACGCAGTATTTT. The encoded protein is CASSPIGGASSSTDTQYF.

This clone was detected a few times. The chain couples TRBV6-1 to TRBJ2-3, with 9 bases matching TRBD1. Germline V gene data show CDR1 as MNHNS and CDR2 as SASEGT. This CDR3 is built from 14 residues. Trimming took 4 bases from V and 3 from J; bases not matched to a gene: 2. CDR3 sequence (DNA): TGTGCCAGCAGTGGGACAGGGGAGACAGATACGCAGTATTTT. The encoded protein is CASSGTGETDTQYF.

V gene TRBV9 combines with J gene TRBJ2-5; no definite D call. This CDR3 region has 14 residues. Germline CDR1 and CDR2: SGDLS and YYNGEE. The germline V and J ends were trimmed by 0 bases and 0 bases, with 6 bases remaining between them. The CDR3 DNA sequence: TGTGCCAGCAGCGTAGCTGACTACCAAGAGACCCAGTACTTC. Amino acids: CASSVADYQETQYF. Supplemented by reference TRBV9 and TRBJ2-5, the full variable domain reads DSGVTQTPKHLITATGQRVTLRCSPRSGDLSVYWYQQSLDQGLQFLIQYYNGEERAKGNILERFSAQQFPDLHSELNLSSLELGDSALYFCASSVADYQETQYFGPGTRLLVL.

Written as DNA, the CDR3 is TGTGCCAGTAGTATAGGACAGGGCGGAGAGACCCAGTACTTC. Its protein is CASSIGQGGETQYF. The chain recombines TRBV19 with TRBJ2-5, with 7 bases fitting TRBD1. The CDR3 is made up of 14 amino acids. Per the germline V gene, CDR1 is LNHDA and CDR2 is SQIVND (reference sequence). V shed 1 base and J 4 bases; nucleotides not matched to a gene: 3.

The chain uses TRBV28 and TRBJ1-5, with 8 bases lining up with TRBD1. J was trimmed by 1 base and V by 5 bases; bases with no gene match: 7. Germline lookup yields CDR1 MDHEN and CDR2 SYDVKM. The CDR3 extends over 16 amino acids. The CDR3 sequence is CASSPPGQGSNQPQHF. CDR3 DNA sequence: TGTGCCAGCAGTCCTCCCGGACAGGGAAGCAATCAGCCCCAGCATTTT.

This chain uses TRBV29-1 with TRBJ1-4, with 7 bases identical to TRBD1. V was clipped by 6 bases and J by 4 bases; unmatched bases: 8. This CDR3 region has 14 residues. Germline V CDR1 and CDR2: SQVTM, ANQGSEA. As DNA, the CDR3 is TGCAGCGTCGAGCTTCAGGGGGGTAATGAAAAACTGTTTTTT. This translates into CSVELQGGNEKLFF.

The V call is TRBV19, the J call TRBJ1-3, with D perhaps matching TRBD1 (5 bases). The germline CDR1 and CDR2 sequences are LNHDA and SQIVND (reference sequence). The CDR3 has 14 residues. Trimming left V 5 bases short and J 0 bases short, with 8 bases between. The CDR3 DNA reads TGTGCCAGTAGTTCAGGGAGCTCTGGAAACACCATATATTTT. Residues: CASSSGSSGNTIYF.

The CDR3 here is CASSTGTGVLNTEAFF. CDR3 in DNA: TGTGCCAGCAGTACCGGGACAGGGGTGTTGAACACTGAAGCTTTCTTT. This rearrangement joins TRBV28 to TRBJ1-1; TRBD1 agrees at 10 bases. Germline V gives CDR1 MDHEN, CDR2 SYDVKM. The CDR3 is 16 amino acids. Trimming cost V 5 bases and J 0 bases; bases outside gene matches: 6.

The J gene is TRBJ1-1, the V gene TRBV6-1; a possible D gene is TRBD1 (5 bases). The length of the CDR3 is 16 residues. Trimming left V 0 bases short and J 0 bases short, with 11 bases between. Germline CDR1 and CDR2: MNHNS and SASEGT. CDR3: CASSEAKTDMNTEAFF. For the CDR3, the DNA is TGTGCCAGCAGTGAAGCAAAGACAGACATGAACACTGAAGCTTTCTTT.

The rearrangement links TRBV19 to TRBJ1-3; no clear D. In germline, CDR1 is LNHDA, CDR2 SQIVND (reference sequence). The V gene lost 4 bases and the J gene lost 0 bases, with 10 bases spanning the gap. The CDR3 sequence is 15 residues long. CDR3 sequence reads: CASSTDRFSGNTIYF. CDR3 bases: TGTGCCAGTAGTACAGACCGATTCTCTGGAAACACCATATATTTT.